Shown below are 13 T cell receptor beta chains from a single sample sequenced in a study of blood T cells in healthy people across ages (dated by TCRdb to 2014 to 2015). The protocol used for the library was 5' RACE. TCRdb names Illumina HiSeq 2500 as the instrument used. The second PCR ran for roughly 6 to 11 cycles and used a J-beta primer mix along with a sample-barcoded 5' primer. Starting from the raw public reads, TCRdb applied fastp trimming at Q25, assembled clones with MiXCR and retained in-frame beta chains. All rows with the same CDR3 protein become a single entry with the most common DNA and genes. Here the sample has 710,000 or so distinct CDR3 sequences; roughly 20% occur a single time. Of the sample, less than 25% falls within the top ten clones. The sequencing input was blood. All receptors derive from a man between 65 and 85 years old in good health.

Note on this clonotype: The junction does not match germline at one end; this may be a read error. The V call is TRBV29-1, the J call TRBJ1-1, with D unresolved. The CDR3 runs to 13 residues. The V gene's germline CDR1 is SQVTM and CDR2 ANQGSEA. CDR3 amino acids: CSVSLNPNTEVFF. The CDR3 DNA reads TGCAGCGTTAGTCTAAACCCGAACACTGAAGTTTTCTTT.

This clonotype was recorded only once. The chain joins TRBV20-1 to TRBJ1-1, with a possible D match to TRBD1 (6 bases). Trimming removed 0 bases from V and 1 base from J, with 6 bases in between. Germline CDR1 reads DFQATT; CDR2 reads SNEGSKA (reference sequence). The CDR3 has 13 residues. This CDR3 reads CSAREQGNTEAFF. CDR3 bases: TGCAGTGCTAGAGAACAGGGGAACACTGAAGCTTTCTTT.

This clonotype was counted a few times. The chain employs TRBV27 and TRBJ1-2; weak D call: TRBD1 (6 bases). The CDR3 extends over 16 amino acids. The V gene's germline CDR1 is MNHEY and CDR2 SMNVEV (reference sequence). V gave up 6 bases and J gave up 2 bases, with 19 bases separating them. This CDR3 is CASRAVSNRANYGYTF. CDR3 sequence (DNA): TGTGCCAGCAGGGCCGTGTCTAACAGGGCGAACTATGGCTACACCTTC.

There are a few counts of this clonotype. The rearrangement links TRBV27 to TRBJ2-5, with D tentatively TRBD1 (5 bases). The CDR3 consists of 15 residues. Germline CDR1 is MNHEY and CDR2 is SMNVEV (reference sequence). The V gene lost 1 base and the J gene lost 5 bases, with 14 bases spanning the gap. The CDR3 nucleotides read TGTGCCAGCAGTTTATACCGGGTGGGGCGCGAGACCCAGTACTTC. Amino acids: CASSLYRVGRETQYF.

The chain employs TRBV24-1 and TRBJ1-1; D remains ambiguous. V was shortened by 4 bases and J by 10 bases, with 12 bases between the two germline ends. Germline CDR1 and CDR2: KGHDR and SFDVKD. This CDR3 comprises 12 residues. The DNA of the CDR3 is TGTGCCACCAGTGACCCAATGGGTGCAGCTTTCTTT. It specifies CATSDPMGAAFF.

This clonotype was observed a few times. This sequence joins TRBV5-6 and TRBJ1-2, with D unclear. From germline, CDR1 is SGHDT and CDR2 YYEEEE. CDR3 length: 15 residues. V shed 4 bases and J shed 3 bases, with 16 bases lying between them. The CDR3 is CASSHLNTADYGYTF. Here the CDR3 DNA reads TGTGCCAGCAGCCACCTAAACACCGCGGACTATGGCTACACCTTC.

This clonotype came up once. This chain joins TRBV27 and TRBJ1-4, with D maybe TRBD1 (5 bases). V was trimmed by 8 bases and J by 8 bases, leaving 24 bases between them. CDR1 MNHEY and CDR2 SMNVEV come from the germline V gene (reference sequence). This CDR3 is built from 16 residues. The CDR3 nucleotides read TGTGCCAGCGGGCGCCTGGCACAGGCGTCGCGAGAAAAACTGTTTTTT. As protein: CASGRLAQASREKLFF.

In this sample, this clonotype turned up a few times. The rearrangement joins TRBV12-3 or TRBV12-4 to TRBJ2-3, with 9 positions matching TRBD1. The CDR3 runs 16 residues. Trimming at V came to 6 bases and at J to 3 bases, leaving 10 bases not matched to a gene. CDR3 bases: TGTGCCAGCAGGGGTCGACAGGGGGGACGTACAGATACGCAGTATTTT. It codes for CASRGRQGGRTDTQYF.

This rearrangement joins TRBV29-1 to TRBJ2-1; D gene uncertain. Trimming pared 3 bases from V and 0 bases from J, leaving 9 bases between. This CDR3 comprises 14 residues. Germline CDR1 SQVTM, CDR2 ANQGSEA. The CDR3: CSVDSRSSYNEQFF. The CDR3 DNA sequence: TGCAGCGTTGATTCTCGGAGCTCCTACAATGAGCAGTTCTTC.

The gene calls are TRBV12-3 or TRBV12-4 and TRBJ2-7; maybe TRBD1 (7 bases). Trimming removed 3 bases from V and 6 bases from J, with 12 bases in between. The CDR3 loop spans 13 amino acids. DNA for the CDR3: TGTGCCAGCAGTTTCCGACAGGGAGGCGAGCAGTACGTC. Amino acids: CASSFRQGGEQYV.

The chain uses TRBV20-1 and TRBJ2-5, with TRBD1 identical over 7 bases. The CDR3 is made up of 14 amino acids. V lost 3 bases to trimming and J lost 5 bases; unmatched junction nucleotides: 9. From germline, CDR1 is DFQATT and CDR2 SNEGSKA (reference sequence). CDR3 sequence reads: CSASLQGKSETQYF. The CDR3, as DNA: TGCAGTGCTAGCCTACAGGGGAAATCGGAGACCCAGTACTTC.

The V gene is TRBV20-1, the J gene TRBJ1-2; 10 bases line up with TRBD1. V gave up 4 bases and J gave up 2 bases; unmatched junction bases: 4. Germline V CDR1 and CDR2: DFQATT, SNEGSKA (reference sequence). The CDR3 has 14 amino acids. CDR3 sequence: CSAMGDRGNYGYTF. For the CDR3, the DNA is TGCAGTGCTATGGGGGACAGGGGCAACTATGGCTACACCTTC.

In this sample, this clonotype turned up a few times. The V gene is TRBV4-3, the J gene TRBJ2-4; no clear D. Trimming stripped 1 base from V and 0 bases from J, with 13 bases between. Germline CDR1 reads LGHNA; CDR2 reads YSLEER. The CDR3 spans 17 residues. CDR3 amino acids: CASSQVVGLLAKNIQYF. In DNA, the CDR3 is TGCGCCAGCAGCCAAGTAGTTGGGTTACTAGCCAAAAACATTCAGTACTTC.